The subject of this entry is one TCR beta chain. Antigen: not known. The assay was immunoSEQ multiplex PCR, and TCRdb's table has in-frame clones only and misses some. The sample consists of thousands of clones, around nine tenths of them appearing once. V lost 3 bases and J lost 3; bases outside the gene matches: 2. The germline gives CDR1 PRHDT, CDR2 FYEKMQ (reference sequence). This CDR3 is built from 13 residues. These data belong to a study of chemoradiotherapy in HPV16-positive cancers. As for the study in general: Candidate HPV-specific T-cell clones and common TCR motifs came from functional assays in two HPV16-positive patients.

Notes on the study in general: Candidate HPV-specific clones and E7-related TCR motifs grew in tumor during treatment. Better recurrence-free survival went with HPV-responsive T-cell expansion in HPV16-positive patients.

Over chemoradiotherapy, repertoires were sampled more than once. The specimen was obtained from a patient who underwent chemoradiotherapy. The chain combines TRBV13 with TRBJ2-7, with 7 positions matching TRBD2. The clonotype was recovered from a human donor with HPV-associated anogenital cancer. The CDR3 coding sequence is TGTGCCAGCAGCTTGGGAGGGCTCTACGAGCAGTACTTC. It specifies CASSLGGLYEQYF.